This is a list of T cell receptor beta chains from one sample in a study of cytomegalovirus exposure and HLA in healthy donors. Here immunoSEQ multiplex PCR was the method, and the copy in TCRdb shows in-frame clones only, minus some. The sample has roughly 130,000 clones, around three quarters seen once; the top ten hold just over 2.5%. The sample was PBMCs. The receptors were sampled from a man in his thirties or forties in good health and CMV-seronegative. The CDR3 runs from the conserved cysteine through the conserved F or W. Each record gives: J gene, V gene, D gene, clone size, CDR3 length, CDR3 protein, CDR3 DNA. D genes are given only for firm matches. Expanded clones get a size class; other rows say once, few or many, or leave the size out.

j_call: TRBJ2-7; v_call: TRBV5-8; d_call: .; clone_size: .; cdr3_length: 12; cdr3_aa: CASAGSSYEQYF; cdr3_nt: TGTGCCAGCGCAGGGTCGTCCTACGAGCAGTACTTC
j_call: TRBJ1-5; v_call: TRBV18; d_call: .; clone_size: few; cdr3_length: 14; cdr3_aa: CASSLQESNQPQHF; cdr3_nt: TGTGCCAGCTCACTGCAGGAATCCAATCAGCCCCAGCATTTT
j_call: TRBJ2-7; v_call: TRBV6-1; d_call: .; clone_size: few; cdr3_length: 14; cdr3_aa: CASSEGTPAYEQYF; cdr3_nt: TGTGCCAGCAGTGAAGGGACACCGGCCTACGAGCAGTACTTC
j_call: TRBJ2-5; v_call: TRBV27; d_call: TRBD1; clone_size: .; cdr3_length: 15; cdr3_aa: CASSQQGVRLETQYF; cdr3_nt: TGTGCCAGCAGCCAACAGGGGGTAAGACTAGAGACCCAGTACTTC
j_call: TRBJ1-2; v_call: TRBV6-5; d_call: TRBD1; clone_size: .; cdr3_length: 14; cdr3_aa: CASSYSSGGNGYTF; cdr3_nt: TGTGCCAGCAGTTACTCTTCAGGGGGGAATGGCTACACCTTC
j_call: TRBJ2-1; v_call: TRBV4-1; d_call: .; clone_size: few; cdr3_length: 17; cdr3_aa: CASSRLPAGSSYNEQFF; cdr3_nt: TGCGCCAGCAGCCGACTACCCGCAGGTAGCTCCTACAATGAGCAGTTCTTC
j_call: TRBJ2-7; v_call: TRBV9; d_call: TRBD2; clone_size: .; cdr3_length: 14; cdr3_aa: CASSPQLAGGEQYF; cdr3_nt: TGTGCCAGCAGCCCGCAACTAGCGGGGGGTGAGCAGTACTTC
j_call: TRBJ2-7; v_call: TRBV7-9; d_call: TRBD2; clone_size: .; cdr3_length: 15; cdr3_aa: CASSFRTSGRDEQYF; cdr3_nt: TGTGCCAGCAGCTTTCGGACTAGCGGGAGGGACGAGCAGTACTTC
j_call: TRBJ2-2; v_call: TRBV4-3; d_call: TRBD2; clone_size: .; cdr3_length: 16; cdr3_aa: CASSQGTSGSSGELFF; cdr3_nt: TGCGCCAGCAGCCAAGGGACTAGCGGGAGCTCCGGGGAGCTGTTTTTT
j_call: TRBJ2-1; v_call: TRBV30; d_call: TRBD2; clone_size: .; cdr3_length: 13; cdr3_aa: CAWSWTSYNEQFF; cdr3_nt: TGTGCCTGGAGTTGGACTAGCTACAATGAGCAGTTCTTC
j_call: TRBJ2-1; v_call: TRBV27; d_call: TRBD2; clone_size: .; cdr3_length: 15; cdr3_aa: CASSQGTSVANEQFF; cdr3_nt: TGTGCCAGCAGTCAGGGGACTAGCGTGGCCAATGAGCAGTTCTTC
j_call: TRBJ1-1; v_call: TRBV19; d_call: .; clone_size: .; cdr3_length: 17; cdr3_aa: CASSIPGLGAVNTEAFF; cdr3_nt: TGTGCCAGTAGTATACCGGGACTCGGGGCTGTTAACACTGAAGCTTTCTTT
j_call: TRBJ2-2; v_call: TRBV29-1; d_call: .; clone_size: .; cdr3_length: 14; cdr3_aa: CSVEETRNTGELFF; cdr3_nt: TGCAGCGTTGAGGAGACTAGAAACACCGGGGAGCTGTTTTTT
j_call: TRBJ2-1; v_call: TRBV27; d_call: TRBD1; clone_size: once; cdr3_length: 15; cdr3_aa: CASSTGTGGRNEQFF; cdr3_nt: TGTGCCAGCAGTACCGGTACAGGGGGGAGGAATGAGCAGTTCTTC
j_call: TRBJ1-4; v_call: TRBV2; d_call: .; clone_size: .; cdr3_length: 15; cdr3_aa: CASSDWVRGDEKLFF; cdr3_nt: TGTGCCAGCAGTGATTGGGTCAGGGGTGATGAAAAACTGTTTTTT
j_call: TRBJ1-2; v_call: TRBV7-9; d_call: .; clone_size: .; cdr3_length: 15; cdr3_aa: CASSLEVPEVDGYTF; cdr3_nt: TGTGCCAGCAGCTTAGAGGTTCCAGAGGTCGATGGCTACACCTTC
j_call: TRBJ2-2; v_call: TRBV7-9; d_call: .; clone_size: .; cdr3_length: 16; cdr3_aa: CASSLARRKNTGELFF; cdr3_nt: TGTGCCAGCAGCTTAGCGAGGCGGAAGAACACCGGGGAGCTGTTTTTT
j_call: TRBJ2-3; v_call: TRBV6-1; d_call: .; clone_size: .; cdr3_length: 15; cdr3_aa: CASTMQTGQTDTQYF; cdr3_nt: TGTGCCAGCACCATGCAAACAGGGCAAACAGATACGCAGTATTTT
j_call: TRBJ1-2; v_call: TRBV18; d_call: .; clone_size: .; cdr3_length: 13; cdr3_aa: CASSPDRDYGYTF; cdr3_nt: TGTGCCAGCTCACCGGACAGAGACTATGGCTACACCTTC
j_call: TRBJ1-2; v_call: TRBV6-4; d_call: .; clone_size: .; cdr3_length: 15; cdr3_aa: CASSISQGGNYGYTF; cdr3_nt: TGTGCCAGCAGTATTTCACAGGGAGGGAACTATGGCTACACCTTC
j_call: TRBJ1-2; v_call: TRBV15; d_call: .; clone_size: few; cdr3_length: 14; cdr3_aa: CATSTGVREDGYTF; cdr3_nt: TGTGCCACCAGCACCGGGGTCCGGGAGGATGGCTACACCTTC
j_call: TRBJ2-7; v_call: TRBV4-1; d_call: .; clone_size: .; cdr3_length: 15; cdr3_aa: CASRPTGTATYEQYF; cdr3_nt: TGCGCCAGCAGACCGACCGGGACTGCTACCTACGAGCAGTACTTC
j_call: TRBJ1-5; v_call: TRBV19; d_call: .; clone_size: .; cdr3_length: 14; cdr3_aa: CASRVEGGGQPQHF; cdr3_nt: TGTGCCAGTAGAGTAGAAGGGGGGGGTCAGCCCCAGCATTTT
j_call: TRBJ1-2; v_call: TRBV18; d_call: TRBD1; clone_size: .; cdr3_length: 13; cdr3_aa: CASSQGTGSGYTF; cdr3_nt: TGTGCCAGCTCACAAGGGACAGGGAGTGGCTACACCTTC
j_call: TRBJ2-7; v_call: TRBV19; d_call: TRBD2; clone_size: .; cdr3_length: 15; cdr3_aa: CASSMGPAGGREQYF; cdr3_nt: TGTGCCAGTAGTATGGGGCCAGCGGGAGGGCGCGAGCAGTACTTC
j_call: TRBJ1-1; v_call: TRBV4-1; d_call: .; clone_size: .; cdr3_length: 16; cdr3_aa: CASSQDSVRMNTEAFF; cdr3_nt: TGCGCCAGCAGCCAAGATAGCGTCAGGATGAACACTGAAGCTTTCTTT
j_call: TRBJ2-2; v_call: TRBV19; d_call: .; clone_size: .; cdr3_length: 14; cdr3_aa: CASKSRENTGELFF; cdr3_nt: TGTGCCAGTAAGTCGCGGGAGAACACCGGGGAGCTGTTTTTT
j_call: TRBJ2-3; v_call: TRBV19; d_call: TRBD1; clone_size: once; cdr3_length: 17; cdr3_aa: CASSIIAGTGGTDTQYF; cdr3_nt: TGTGCCAGTAGTATCATAGCGGGGACAGGGGGAACAGATACGCAGTATTTT